This TCR beta chain was recorded in a study of TIL therapy for anti-PD-1-resistant metastatic lung cancer. Study as a whole: Several tumors were EGFR-mutant and two were ALK-rearranged. Median tumor mutation burden was 1.5 mutations per megabase.

This CDR3 has 15 residues. Germline V gives CDR1 WSHSY, CDR2 SAAADI. The V and J ends lost 4 bases and 7 bases, in that order; junction bases with no gene match: 8. Regarding time point: pre-treatment sample, taken before nivolumab and TIL therapy. Patients were adults with stage 4 NSCLC. Turning to this clone: Its target is unknown.

Sequencing used immunoSEQ v3. Here immunoSEQ multiplex PCR was the method, and the copy in TCRdb shows in-frame clones only, minus some. The data show tens of thousands of clones, with around 87% seen just once and 2.5% to 3% held by the top ten. Regarding the study as a whole: Infused TIL clonotypes partially replaced the baseline blood repertoire, then decayed over months.

Sequencing used blood, obtained at baseline. This receptor was obtained from a person between 25 and 79 years old with non-small cell lung cancer. The chain has TRBV10-2 and TRBJ2-1; TRBD2 aligns across 9 bases. The CDR3 loop is CASSAIAGAMNEQFF. The CDR3 nucleotides are TGCGCCAGCAGTGCGATAGCGGGAGCAATGAATGAGCAGTTCTTC.